These 26 T cell receptor beta chains came from one sample sequenced in a study of PD-1 blockade in classical Hodgkin lymphoma. The time point: cycle 4 day 1 (C4D1), after 5 to 7 weeks of nivolumab. Following autologous stem cell transplantation, relapse occurred in every patient, and exposure to brentuximab vedotin varied. Here immunoSEQ multiplex PCR was the method, and the copy in TCRdb shows in-frame clones only, minus some. The repertoire includes about 93,000 clones, roughly 73% of them detected once, and 9.4% sits in the top ten. Sequencing used peripheral blood mononuclear cells (PBMCs), obtained before the fourth cycle of nivolumab. Receptors were obtained from a human donor with classical Hodgkin lymphoma.

The V gene is TRBV6-6, the J gene TRBJ2-7; TRBD1 matches 12 bases. The germline gives CDR1 MNHNY, CDR2 SVGAGI (reference sequence). The J segment lost 1 base and the V segment lost 7 bases, leaving 2 bases of the junction unmatched. The CDR3 length is 14 residues. Here the CDR3 reads CASTGQGASYEQYF. As DNA, the CDR3 is TGTGCCAGCACGGGACAGGGGGCATCCTACGAGCAGTACTTC.

V and J are TRBV28 and TRBJ2-7; weak D call: TRBD1 (5 bases). The CDR3 is 12 amino acids. Trimming took 5 bases from V and 9 from J, leaving 14 bases between them. CDR1 is MDHEN, CDR2 SYDVKM, per germline. CDR3 in amino acids: CASSLQGVWQYF. CDR3 in DNA: TGTGCCAGCAGTCTACAAGGGGTGTGGCAGTACTTC.

The chain couples TRBV9 to TRBJ2-2; D is possibly TRBD1 or TRBD2 (5 bases each). V lost 4 bases to trimming and J lost 1 base, with 17 bases between them. The CDR3 loop spans 17 amino acids. From germline, CDR1 is SGDLS and CDR2 YYNGEE. The CDR3 DNA reads as TGTGCCAGCAGCTCTCGCCGGGGCGTTGAGAACACCGGGGAGCTGTTTTTT. As protein: CASSSRRGVENTGELFF.

The rearrangement links TRBV19 to TRBJ1-2; 10 bases map to TRBD1. The CDR3 extends over 14 amino acids. V shed 5 bases and J 5 bases; nucleotides not matched to a gene: 5. Looked up from germline, CDR1 is LNHDA and CDR2 is SQIVND (reference sequence). The CDR3 region has the DNA TGTGCCAGTAGTCCGACAGGGGGCGCTTATGGCTACACCTTC. Encoded protein: CASSPTGGAYGYTF.

This rearrangement joins TRBV7-2 to TRBJ2-7; D tentatively reads TRBD1 or TRBD2 (5 bases each). Looked up from germline, CDR1 is SGHTA and CDR2 is FQGNSA. V was cut by 4 bases and J by 4 bases, with 14 bases left in between. CDR3 length equals 14 residues. The CDR3 DNA reads TGTGCCAGCAGCTCCCGGGACCCAGGGTACGAGCAGTACTTC. Its protein product is CASSSRDPGYEQYF.

V is TRBV18 and J is TRBJ1-3; D call uncertain. V shed 1 base and J shed 0 bases, with 10 bases lying between them. The CDR3 is 16 residues long. CDR1 is KGHSH, CDR2 LQKENI, per germline. Written as DNA, the CDR3 is TGTGCCAGCTCACCACTTTCCCTGGGCTCTGGAAACACCATATATTTT. Translation gives CASSPLSLGSGNTIYF.

The V and J genes are TRBV19 and TRBJ2-7, with 7 bases that match TRBD2. CDR3 length: 14 residues. V shed 2 bases, J shed 2 bases, and the junction held 3 bases outside the gene matches. Per germline, CDR1 LNHDA and CDR2 SQIVND (reference sequence). The CDR3 is CASSITAGTYEQYF. The CDR3 DNA reads as TGTGCCAGTAGTATAACAGCGGGAACCTACGAGCAGTACTTC.

The rearrangement links TRBV27 to TRBJ1-4; no definite D call. Germline V gene sequence: CDR1 MNHEY, CDR2 SMNVEV (reference sequence). Trimming removed 2 bases at V and 8 bases at J, with 9 bases between. The CDR3 loop spans 13 amino acids. The CDR3 loop reads CASSLRPREKLFF. In DNA, the CDR3 is TGTGCCAGCAGTTTACGGCCGAGGGAAAAACTGTTTTTT.

Points on this clone: Other DNA sequences from this sample encode an identical CDR3 as well. The CDR3 DNA sequence: TGTGCCAGCACCCCCCCAAATGAAAAACTGTTTTTT. It yields the protein CASTPPNEKLFF. The chain links TRBV6-6 to TRBJ1-4; D not resolved. Germline CDR1 MNHNY, CDR2 SVGAGI (reference sequence). CDR3 size: 12 residues. Trimming stripped 7 bases from V and 5 bases from J, with 8 bases between.

The V call is TRBV29-1, the J call TRBJ1-5; D is perhaps TRBD1 (5 bases). V lost 4 bases and J 4 bases, leaving 8 bases between the germline ends. Germline values: CDR1 SQVTM, CDR2 ANQGSEA. This CDR3 comprises 12 residues. The CDR3 is CSVASGNQPQHF. DNA for the CDR3: TGCAGCGTTGCATCAGGGAATCAGCCCCAGCATTTT.

The chain uses TRBV5-1 and TRBJ2-1; 11 positions match TRBD2. The CDR3 totals 16 residues. In germline, CDR1 is SGHRS, CDR2 YFSETQ. After removal of 2 bases from V and 3 bases from J, the junction contained 4 bases not matched to a gene. DNA for the CDR3: TGCGCCAGCAGCTTTCGGACTAGCGGGCTCTACAATGAGCAGTTCTTC. This translates into CASSFRTSGLYNEQFF.

For this clone: The sample has other DNA sequences that encode this CDR3 too. This chain connects TRBV10-3 to TRBJ1-5; 7 bases align to TRBD1. With V trimmed by 6 bases and J by 4 bases, 3 bases remained unmatched. Germline lookup yields CDR1 ENHRY and CDR2 SYGVKD. This CDR3 is built from 13 residues. The CDR3 DNA reads TGTGCCATCAGACAGGGGCTTAATCAGCCCCAGCATTTT. This encodes CAIRQGLNQPQHF.

Here the CDR3 DNA reads TGTGCCAGCTCACCAGCCCCAGGTGAAGCTTTCTTT. Translating it yields CASSPAPGEAFF. The J gene is TRBJ1-1, the V gene TRBV18; D call uncertain. With 2 bases removed from V and 7 bases from J, the gap between germline ends came to 8 bases. This CDR3 comprises 12 residues. Germline loops: CDR1 KGHSH, CDR2 LQKENI.

This clone came up a few times. The chain employs TRBV6-5 and TRBJ1-2; D remains ambiguous. The CDR3 covers 12 residues. The V end lost 7 bases, the J end lost 0 bases, and 6 bases lay between the germline ends. Germline V CDR1 and CDR2: MNHEY, SVGAGI. The CDR3: CASKGANYGYTF. DNA of the CDR3: TGTGCCAGCAAGGGAGCTAACTATGGCTACACCTTC.

The chain employs TRBV29-1 and TRBJ2-7; the D is unclear. In germline, CDR1 is SQVTM, CDR2 ANQGSEA. This CDR3 has 11 residues. The V end lost 6 bases, the J end lost 4 bases, and 10 bases lay between the germline ends. The CDR3 region is CSVATVYEQYF. The CDR3 DNA reads TGCAGCGTCGCCACAGTGTACGAGCAGTACTTC.

DNA for the CDR3: TGTGCCAGCAGCTTCCAGCGGGGGGGCACAGATACGCAGTATTTT. Its translation is CASSFQRGGTDTQYF. This chain uses TRBV7-2 with TRBJ2-3; 9 bases agree with TRBD2. V trimming: 3 bases; J trimming: 1 base; junction bases outside the gene matches: 2. Per germline, CDR1 SGHTA and CDR2 FQGNSA. The length of the CDR3 is 15 residues.

This chain joins TRBV27 and TRBJ2-5; D possibly corresponds to TRBD2 (6 bases). This CDR3 contains 12 residues. V lost 6 bases and J 5 bases, leaving 10 bases between the germline ends. Germline V CDR1 and CDR2: MNHEY, SMNVEV (reference sequence). The CDR3 reads CASRSGRETQYF. The CDR3 nucleotides are TGTGCCAGCAGAAGTGGGAGGGAGACCCAGTACTTC.

The chain has TRBV7-2 and TRBJ1-2; the match to TRBD1 covers 7 bases. The CDR3 covers 12 residues. V was pared by 3 bases and J by 8 bases, with 3 bases of the junction left unmatched. Germline V gene sequence: CDR1 SGHTA, CDR2 FQGNSA. The CDR3 loop is CASSLNRGGYTF. The CDR3 DNA reads TGTGCCAGCAGCTTGAACAGGGGCGGCTACACCTTC.

The chain has TRBV10-3 and TRBJ2-2; 12 positions agree with TRBD2. The CDR3 has 18 residues. The V gene's germline CDR1 is ENHRY and CDR2 SYGVKD. Losses at the gene ends were 3 bases for V and 3 bases for J; bases not matched to a gene: 8. As DNA, the CDR3 is TGTGCCATCAGTGATGGGCTAGCGGGGGGGCTTGACACCGGGGAGCTGTTTTTT. Translated, it gives CAISDGLAGGLDTGELFF.

This chain connects TRBV7-2 to TRBJ2-7, with TRBD1 identical over 9 bases. Trimming at V came to 7 bases and at J to 2 bases, leaving 9 bases not matched to a gene. This CDR3 has 15 residues. Germline V gene lookup returns CDR1 SGHTA and CDR2 FQGNSA. The CDR3 spells CASNSYGTGTYEQYF. The CDR3 region has the DNA TGTGCCAGCAACTCTTACGGGACAGGGACCTACGAGCAGTACTTC. The full variable domain, rest sourced from reference TRBV7-2 and TRBJ2-7, is GAGVSQSPSNKVTEKGKDVELRCDPISGHTALYWYRQSLGQGLEFLIYFQGNSAPDKSGLPSDRFSAERTGGSVSTLTIQRTQQEDSAVYLCASNSYGTGTYEQYFGPGTRLTVT.

The V gene is TRBV10-3, the J gene TRBJ2-5, with TRBD1 matching over 7 bases. CDR1 ENHRY and CDR2 SYGVKD come from the germline V gene. J gave up 6 bases and V 10 bases, and 14 bases lay outside the gene matches. The CDR3 covers 14 residues. CDR3 residues: CATRRDSAPKTQYF. CDR3 nucleotides: TGTGCCACTCGTCGGGACAGCGCTCCCAAGACCCAGTACTTC.

The rearrangement links TRBV5-1 to TRBJ2-3, with 11 bases matching TRBD2. The V gene's germline CDR1 is SGHRS and CDR2 YFSETQ. CDR3 length: 20 residues. V lost 2 bases to trimming and J lost 0 bases; unmatched junction nucleotides: 14. CDR3 region: CASSLGQLAGVRASTDTQYF. CDR3 DNA: TGCGCCAGCAGCTTAGGTCAACTAGCGGGAGTCCGGGCTAGCACAGATACGCAGTATTTT. The full variable domain, completed using reference TRBV5-1 and TRBJ2-3, is KAGVTQTPRYLIKTRGQQVTLSCSPISGHRSVSWYQQTPGQGLQFLFEYFSETQRNKGNFPGRFSGRQFSNSRSEMNVSTLELGDSALYLCASSLGQLAGVRASTDTQYFGPGTRLTVL.

The rearrangement uses TRBV5-1 and TRBJ1-1, with D tentatively TRBD1 (5 bases). The CDR3 has 13 residues. Germline values: CDR1 SGHRS, CDR2 YFSETQ. V dropped 2 bases and J dropped 3 bases, with 8 bases sitting between them. For the CDR3, the DNA is TGCGCCAGCAGCTTTATGGGGGACACTGAAGCTTTCTTT. Translated, it gives CASSFMGDTEAFF.

V gene TRBV18 combines with J gene TRBJ1-5; D is ambiguous. The V gene's germline CDR1 is KGHSH and CDR2 LQKENI. V lost 3 bases and J 3 bases, leaving 12 bases between the germline ends. The CDR3 is made up of 15 amino acids. CDR3 in amino acids: CASSPRGGNNQPQHF. DNA of the CDR3: TGTGCCAGCTCACCCCGTGGAGGCAACAATCAGCCCCAGCATTTT.

The chain is built from TRBV11-3 and TRBJ2-5; TRBD1 matches 8 bases. Germline CDR1 is SGHNT and CDR2 is YENEEA. The CDR3 runs to 14 residues. V gave up 5 bases and J gave up 5 bases; unmatched junction bases: 7. The DNA of the CDR3 is TGTGCCAGCAGCCCTCGACAGGGGAGGGAGACCCAGTACTTC. Residues: CASSPRQGRETQYF.

V and J are TRBV28 and TRBJ1-5; 7 positions agree with TRBD1. Germline lookup yields CDR1 MDHEN and CDR2 SYDVKM. Trimming removed 5 bases from V and 6 bases from J; junction bases left unmatched: 13. The CDR3 consists of 16 residues. CDR3 sequence reads: CASSEAGPGGIQPQHF. CDR3 sequence (DNA): TGTGCCAGCAGTGAGGCGGGGCCAGGGGGTATTCAGCCCCAGCATTTT. Full variable domain (rest looked up from reference TRBV28 and TRBJ1-5): DVKVTQSSRYLVKRTGEKVFLECVQDMDHENMFWYRQDPGLGLRLIYFSYDVKMKEKGDIPEGYSVSREKKERFSLILESASTNQTSMYLCASSEAGPGGIQPQHFGDGTRLSIL.